A selection of T cell receptor beta chains follows, all from one sample in a study of OX40 agonist ivuxolimab in advanced cancers. Some clones are missing from TCRdb's copy, which holds only in-frame ones; the method was immunoSEQ multiplex PCR. The sample lists over 45,000 clones, about 88% occurring once. The sequenced sample was CD4+ or CD8+ T cells sorted from blood, obtained in a trial of the OX40 agonist ivuxolimab. The receptors originated from an adult with an advanced solid tumor such as melanoma, head and neck, liver or kidney cancer. CDR3s include the opening cysteine and the closing phenylalanine or tryptophan. A D gene is named only where the DNA matches it firmly. Size is stated for part of the rows, as once, few or many counts, or as a class when the clone is expanded.

D gene,clone size,J gene,V gene,CDR3 DNA,CDR3 protein
NA,once,TRBJ1-1,TRBV5-4,TGTGCCAGCAGCCCGGTGGGCCCGGGTGACACTGAAGCTTTCTTT,CASSPVGPGDTEAFF
NA,once,TRBJ1-5,TRBV5-1,TGCGCCAGCCGACCCCCTCTGACAGTTAGCAATCAGCCCCAGCATTTT,CASRPPLTVSNQPQHF
NA,NA,TRBJ1-6,TRBV30,TGTGCCTGGCGCGGGGCGGACGAGGGGCCCCTCCACTTT,CAWRGADEGPLHF
NA,NA,TRBJ1-3,TRBV15,TGTGCCACCAGCAGAGGGAGGACGGGGAACTCTGGAAACACCATATATTTT,CATSRGRTGNSGNTIYF
NA,NA,TRBJ1-1,TRBV6-6,TGTGCCAGCAGAACAGGGAACACTGAAGCTTTCTTT,CASRTGNTEAFF
NA,once,TRBJ2-5,TRBV7-3,TGTGCCAGCAGCAAACCCATTCCAGGGGTTGAGACCCAGTACTTC,CASSKPIPGVETQYF
NA,NA,TRBJ1-3,TRBV11-2,TGTGCCAGCAGCAGATACTCAGGTCGGGGAGCGGGAAACACCATATATTTT,CASSRYSGRGAGNTIYF
NA,NA,TRBJ1-5,TRBV5-1,TGCGCCAGCAGCTTGGACAGCGGGGGCAATCAGCCCCAGCATTTT,CASSLDSGGNQPQHF
TRBD2,NA,TRBJ2-1,TRBV5-4,TGTGCCAGCAGCTCTGGACTAGCGGGAATCAATGAGCAGTTCTTC,CASSSGLAGINEQFF
TRBD2,NA,TRBJ2-7,TRBV7-2,TGTGCCAGCAGCTTAACGCGGGGGGGCGGTTACGAGCAGTACTTC,CASSLTRGGGYEQYF
NA,NA,TRBJ1-5,TRBV27,TGTGCCAGCAGTTTAATGGGGAAACGATCAGCCCAGCATTTT,CASSLMGKRSAQHF
NA,NA,TRBJ2-1,TRBV19,TGTGCCAGTAGTAAAGACGATTGGTCTGGTGAGCAGTTCTTC,CASSKDDWSGEQFF
NA,NA,TRBJ2-1,TRBV19,TGTGCCAGTAGTCCCCGGTACCGGGGTGACTACAATGAGCAGTTCTTC,CASSPRYRGDYNEQFF
NA,few,TRBJ2-5,TRBV27,TGTGCCAGCAAAGCAGACAGACAAGAGACCCAGTACTTC,CASKADRQETQYF
NA,NA,TRBJ2-2,TRBV7-9,TGTGCCAGCGGGGGGTCCGGGGAGCTGTTTTTT,CASGGSGELFF
NA,NA,TRBJ1-5,TRBV19,TGTGCCAGTAGTATTGGCCGTAACGGGGGCAATCAGCCCCAGCATTTT,CASSIGRNGGNQPQHF
TRBD1,few,TRBJ1-5,TRBV5-4,TGTGCCAGCAGCTCTGAACAGAAAGACAGGGGGGATCAGCCCCAGCATTTT,CASSSEQKDRGDQPQHF
NA,NA,TRBJ2-3,TRBV10-3,TGTGCCATCAGTGATACAGATACGCAGTATTTT,CAISDTDTQYF
TRBD1,NA,TRBJ1-5,TRBV27,TGTGCCAGCAGTTTGTTGGGACAGGGAGGCGGCAATCAGCCCCAGCATTTT,CASSLLGQGGGNQPQHF
NA,NA,TRBJ1-5,TRBV30,TGTGCCTGGAGTGCATCGATTCGCTTGGGGAACCGGAATCAGCCCCAGCATTTT,CAWSASIRLGNRNQPQHF
TRBD2,once,TRBJ2-5,TRBV29-1,TGCAGCGTTGAAGGGACTAGAGGGAAGAGATCCCAAGAGACCCAGTACTTC,CSVEGTRGKRSQETQYF
TRBD1,once,TRBJ2-7,TRBV14,TGTGCCAGCAGCCAAGATGGGGCCGGGACAGGGTATCCGTACTTC,CASSQDGAGTGYPYF
NA,NA,TRBJ1-2,TRBV6-7,TGTGCCAGCAGTTACCGGTACTATGGCTACACCTTC,CASSYRYYGYTF
TRBD2,once,TRBJ2-1,TRBV10-2,TGCGCCAGCGGGAGACTAGCGGGAGGATCCCCCGGGGATGAGCAGTTCTTC,CASGRLAGGSPGDEQFF
TRBD2,NA,TRBJ2-1,TRBV7-9,TGTGCCAGCAGCCCCCCGGGACTAGCGGGAGGGCAATCCTACAATGAGCAGTTCTTC,CASSPPGLAGGQSYNEQFF
NA,NA,TRBJ2-7,TRBV4-1,TGCGCCAGCAGCCAAGAAGAGGGGGAAGAGCAGTACTTC,CASSQEEGEEQYF
TRBD1,NA,TRBJ1-3,TRBV6-5,TGTGCCAGCAGTCATCCCTGGGACAGCGGAAACACCATATATTTT,CASSHPWDSGNTIYF
NA,once,TRBJ2-3,TRBV9,TGTGCCAGCAGCGGTGGACAGCTACCAAGCACAGATACGCAGTATTTT,CASSGGQLPSTDTQYF
NA,NA,TRBJ1-1,TRBV5-1,TGCGCCAGCAGCTTGGCCGTGGGAGGGGGTGAAGCTTTCTTT,CASSLAVGGGEAFF
TRBD1,once,TRBJ2-1,TRBV7-9,TGTGCCAGCAGCCAGGACAGGTTTAGCGATGAGCAGTTCTTC,CASSQDRFSDEQFF
NA,NA,TRBJ2-7,TRBV27,TGTGCCAGCAGTTTTTCCTTACTTAGCTCCTACGAGCAGTACTTC,CASSFSLLSSYEQYF
NA,NA,TRBJ2-7,TRBV7-2,TGTGCCAGCAGCGCCCGGGTGGACAGCGAGCAGTACTTC,CASSARVDSEQYF
TRBD2,NA,TRBJ2-7,TRBV4-2,TGTGCCAGCAGCCAAGATCTATCGACTAGCGGTGATTTTTTCTACGAGCAGTACTTC,CASSQDLSTSGDFFYEQYF
NA,NA,TRBJ1-3,TRBV6-5,TGTGCCAGCAGACTTCGGGGCACAGGAAACACCATATATTTT,CASRLRGTGNTIYF
TRBD2,NA,TRBJ2-3,TRBV7-3,TGTGCCAGCAGCTTAAGACTAGCGCCAGATACGCAGTATTTT,CASSLRLAPDTQYF
NA,NA,TRBJ2-2,TRBV4-1,TGCGCCAGCAGCCAAGATGGGGTGCCAGGGCCCAACACCGGGGAGCTGTTTTTT,CASSQDGVPGPNTGELFF
NA,once,TRBJ2-1,TRBV5-4,TGTGCCAGCAGCTTAGGACGACAGGGTGGGGGGGACAATGAGCAGTTCTTC,CASSLGRQGGGDNEQFF
NA,NA,TRBJ1-2,TRBV7-2,TGTGCCAGCAGGGAGACCCCCAACTTAGGGGGCTACACCTTC,CASRETPNLGGYTF
NA,NA,TRBJ2-7,TRBV9,TGTGCCAGCAGCGTCGGTTTGGGGACTTACGAGCAGTACTTC,CASSVGLGTYEQYF
NA,NA,TRBJ2-6,TRBV27,TGTGCCAGCAGTTTCGGAGCAGCTGGGGCCAACGTCCTGACTTTC,CASSFGAAGANVLTF
NA,few,TRBJ1-5,TRBV28,TGTGCCAGCAGGCCAAGGGTAGGCATAGGATCCGCGCAGCCCCAGCATTTT,CASRPRVGIGSAQPQHF
TRBD2,NA,TRBJ2-3,TRBV11-3,TGTGCCAGCAGCAGAGGGGTTGGGACTACGATTAATTTT,CASSRGVGTTINF
NA,NA,TRBJ1-1,TRBV5-4,TGTGCCAGCAGCTTGGTTCAGGGCGAGAACACTGAAGCTTTCTTT,CASSLVQGENTEAFF
TRBD1,NA,TRBJ1-1,TRBV5-1,TGCGCCAGCAGCTTGGCCGGAGGGGGCGGTCTGGGCACTGAAGCTTTCTTT,CASSLAGGGGLGTEAFF
NA,NA,TRBJ2-5,TRBV21-1,TGTGCCAGCAGCAAAGCAAAGAGAGAGACCCAGTACTTC,CASSKAKRETQYF
NA,NA,TRBJ1-2,TRBV6-5,TGTGCCAGCAGGAAAGGGCCTTATGGCTACACCTTC,CASRKGPYGYTF
TRBD1,NA,TRBJ1-5,TRBV27,TGTGCCAGCAGAGCCCACAGGGGCAATAGCAATCAGCCCCAGCATTTT,CASRAHRGNSNQPQHF
TRBD1,NA,TRBJ1-4,TRBV23-1,TGCGCCAGCAGTCAATCTGCGCAGGGGGCGGGCGAAAAACTGTTTTTT,CASSQSAQGAGEKLFF
NA,NA,TRBJ2-3,TRBV5-1,TGCGCCAGCAGCTTCTTGGTCAGCACAGATACGCAGTATTTT,CASSFLVSTDTQYF
NA,NA,TRBJ1-4,TRBV19,TGTGCCAGCAGTAGTTGGGGCCTCAATGAAAAACTGTTTTTT,CASSSWGLNEKLFF
NA,NA,TRBJ1-5,TRBV28,TGTGCCAGCAGTTTATTAGTAACCCAGCCCCAGCATTTT,CASSLLVTQPQHF
TRBD2,NA,TRBJ2-2,TRBV5-1,TGCGCCAGCAGCTCCGGACTAGGCGGGTCTAAACACACCGGGGAGCTGTTTTTT,CASSSGLGGSKHTGELFF
TRBD1,NA,TRBJ2-7,TRBV7-3,TGTGCCAGCAGCGCAAAACAGGGGGTCGAGCAGTACTTC,CASSAKQGVEQYF
NA,NA,TRBJ1-1,TRBV11-2,TGTGCCAGCAGCTTAGAGTTTGGGGCGCGGAACACTGAAGCTTTCTTT,CASSLEFGARNTEAFF
NA,NA,TRBJ2-7,TRBV19,TGTGCCAGTAGTCCATGGTCAGGTTTCGGGGACTACGAGCAGTACTTC,CASSPWSGFGDYEQYF
NA,NA,TRBJ2-3,TRBV10-3,TGTGCCATCAAGGGTTCAGGGGATTTAGGGAGCACAGATACGCAGTATTTT,CAIKGSGDLGSTDTQYF
NA,NA,TRBJ1-1,TRBV2,TGTGCCAGCATCCTCAACACTGAAGCTTTCTTT,CASILNTEAFF